Listed below are T cell receptor beta chains from one sample, sequenced in a study of metastatic and nonmetastatic thyroid tumors. From the PCR reads, TCRdb re-called clones with MiXCR. This table holds tens of thousands of clones, around a sixth found once. Sequencing was carried out using blood. The receptor set was obtained from a male donor with papillary thyroid cancer or a benign thyroid nodule (not recorded which). Some clones in this sample may be carry-over from other donors' samples. CDR3s include the opening cysteine and the closing phenylalanine or tryptophan. The D gene is left open where the match is weak. A row's size may be missing; if present it is once, few, many or a size class.

d_gene	v_gene	j_gene	abundance	CDR3nt	CDR3aa
.	TRBV27	TRBJ2-7	.	TGTGCCAGCAGTTTATGGGCTAGCAGCAGCTCCTACGAGCAGTACTTC	CASSLWASSSSYEQYF
.	TRBV6-1	TRBJ1-1	.	TGTGCCAGCAGCTCGACGGTCTACAGCGGCACTGAAGCTTTCTTT	CASSSTVYSGTEAFF
.	TRBV2	TRBJ2-1	.	TGTGCCAGCAGTCAGGTCGATGAGCAGTTCTTC	CASSQVDEQFF
.	TRBV6-1	TRBJ2-7	.	TGTGCCAGTCGAACCCCGGGACCCTTAACCCACGGAGAGCAGTACTTC	CASRTPGPLTHGEQYF
.	TRBV14	TRBJ1-1	.	TGTGCCAGCAGCCTTTATACGAACACTGAAGCTTTCTTT	CASSLYTNTEAFF
.	TRBV5-8	TRBJ2-7	.	TGTGCCAGCAGGCTTTTGTTACAGGGACCGCAGTACTTC	CASRLLLQGPQYF
.	TRBV27	TRBJ2-1	medium-sized	TGTGCCTCCAAACAGGGCAGGCCCTACAATGAGCAGTTCTTC	CASKQGRPYNEQFF
.	TRBV29-1	TRBJ1-1	many	TGCAGCGTACAACAGTTCGAGACCTTGAACACTGAAGCTTTCTTT	CSVQQFETLNTEAFF
.	TRBV20-1	TRBJ1-5	many	TGCAGTGCCAGGAGAGGTCGAGTAAGCAATCAGCCCCAGCATTTT	CSARRGRVSNQPQHF
.	TRBV12-3/TRBV12-4	TRBJ2-1	many	TGTGCCAGCAGTTTACAGGGGGGTTACAATGAGCAGTTCTTC	CASSLQGGYNEQFF
TRBD2	TRBV19	TRBJ2-7	many	TGTGCCAGTAGTATTGGGGGGGGAGAGCAGTACTTC	CASSIGGGEQYF
.	TRBV13	TRBJ2-2	medium-sized	TGTGCCAGCAGCTTTGAACCGAACACCGGGGAGCTGTTTTTT	CASSFEPNTGELFF
TRBD2	TRBV11-1	TRBJ2-7	many	TGTGCCAGCAGCTTTGGGGTAGGGACTAGCGGCTCCTACGAGCAGTACTTC	CASSFGVGTSGSYEQYF
.	TRBV19	TRBJ2-2	many	TGTGCCAGTAGTCGGCAGGGACAGAACACCGGGGAGCTGTTTTTT	CASSRQGQNTGELFF
TRBD2	TRBV27	TRBJ2-1	few	TGTGCCAGCAGTTTACGGGCTAGCGGGAGGGAGGCGCAGTTCTTC	CASSLRASGREAQFF
TRBD1	TRBV18	TRBJ2-7	many	TGTGCCAGCTCTCGTGACAGGGGGCCATACGAGCAGTACTTC	CASSRDRGPYEQYF
TRBD1	TRBV6-2/TRBV6-3	TRBJ2-7	.	TGTGCCAGCAGTTATTGGGACAGGGTGTATGAGCAGTACTTC	CASSYWDRVYEQYF
.	TRBV14	TRBJ2-3	many	TGTGCCAGCAACGCCCAGGGCACAGATACGCAGTATTTT	CASNAQGTDTQYF
.	TRBV7-9	TRBJ2-6	many	TGTGCCAGCAGCTTAGTGACGGCCGCGACCCCTCCTGGGGCCAACGTCCTGACTTTC	CASSLVTAATPPGANVLTF
.	TRBV11-3	TRBJ2-3	many	TGTGCCAGCAGCTTCGACAGCCTGAACACAGATACGCAGTATTTT	CASSFDSLNTDTQYF
.	TRBV29-1	TRBJ1-4	.	TGCAGCGTTGAAGTACAAGGAAATGAAAAACTGTTTTTT	CSVEVQGNEKLFF
TRBD2	TRBV28	TRBJ2-7	many	TGTGCCAGCAGTTTATCTAGCGGGAGCTACGAGCAGTACTTC	CASSLSSGSYEQYF
.	TRBV9	TRBJ1-3	few	TGTGCCAGCAGCGAGACCTCCGGGGTCCCCACCATATATTTT	CASSETSGVPTIYF
.	TRBV4-2	TRBJ1-5	many	TGTGCCAGCAGCCAAGATCGTTGGGCTGTCAATCAGCCCCAGCATTTT	CASSQDRWAVNQPQHF
.	TRBV5-1	TRBJ2-5	many	TGCGCCAGCAGCTTGCTGGGCAGTTCAGGCGAGACCCAGTACTTC	CASSLLGSSGETQYF
.	TRBV29-1	TRBJ2-1	many	TGCAGCGTTAGCAGCGGCGAGCAGTTCTTC	CSVSSGEQFF
TRBD2	TRBV18	TRBJ2-7	.	TGTGCCAGCTCACCAAGAGGGAGCGGGGAGTCCTACGAGCAGTACTTC	CASSPRGSGESYEQYF
.	TRBV5-1	TRBJ2-2	many	TGCGCCAGCAGCTTGGAAGCTGACAACACCGGGGAGCTGTTTTTT	CASSLEADNTGELFF
.	TRBV7-9	TRBJ2-1	many	TGTGCCAGCAGCTTGATCAGCAGCTCCTACAATGAGCAGTTCTTC	CASSLISSSYNEQFF
.	TRBV9	TRBJ1-6	many	TGTGCCAGCAGCCCCCAGCCGAATTCACCCCTCCACTTT	CASSPQPNSPLHF
.	TRBV6-2/TRBV6-3	TRBJ1-1	medium-sized	TGTGCCAGCAGCCTAATGAACACTGAAGCTTTCTTT	CASSLMNTEAFF
TRBD1	TRBV28	TRBJ2-7	.	TGTGCCAGTACCCCCCCGGGACAGGGTTACGAGCAGTACTTC	CASTPPGQGYEQYF
.	TRBV11-2	TRBJ1-6	many	TGTGCCAGCACCCTCAGAACGGGTAATTCACCCCTCCACTTT	CASTLRTGNSPLHF
.	TRBV18	TRBJ2-7	.	TGTGCCAGCTCACCACCGGGACAACCGAACGAGGAGTACTTC	CASSPPGQPNEEYF
.	TRBV19	TRBJ1-2	.	TGTGCCAGTAGCACCCAGGCAGGTGTTAACTATGGCTACACCTTC	CASSTQAGVNYGYTF
.	TRBV7-3	TRBJ2-2	many	TGTGCCAGCAGTTTTGCGCAGGGTACCGGGGAGCTGTTTTTT	CASSFAQGTGELFF
TRBD2	TRBV7-2	TRBJ2-3	.	TGTGCCAGCAGCTCTAGCGGGAGGCACACAGATACGCAGTATTTT	CASSSSGRHTDTQYF
.	TRBV5-5	TRBJ2-1	many	TGTGCCAGCAGCTTGGGATCCAATGAGCAGTTCTTC	CASSLGSNEQFF
.	TRBV7-8	TRBJ1-1	many	TGTGCCAGCAGCTTAGAAAAGCTCACTGAAGCTTTCTTT	CASSLEKLTEAFF
TRBD2	TRBV12-3/TRBV12-4	TRBJ2-1	medium-sized	TGTGCCAGCAGATTGACTAGCGGGGAAAATGAGCAGTTCTTC	CASRLTSGENEQFF
.	TRBV7-8	TRBJ1-4	.	TGTGCCAGCAGAACCTTAGGACAAGCCGATGCGACTAATGAAAAACTGTTTTTT	CASRTLGQADATNEKLFF
TRBD1	TRBV2	TRBJ2-7	medium-sized	TGTGCCAGTGAGGGACAGGGCAAGACCGAGCAGTACTTC	CASEGQGKTEQYF
TRBD1	TRBV9	TRBJ1-1	many	TGTGCCAGCAGCCCCCTGCCTGGACAGGGATCTGAAGCTTTCTTT	CASSPLPGQGSEAFF
TRBD2	TRBV2	TRBJ2-7	once	TGTGCCAGCAAAGTTGGGACTAGCTCGTACGAGCAGTACTTC	CASKVGTSSYEQYF
TRBD2	TRBV6-5	TRBJ2-2	.	TGTGCCAGCAGTTCCCTAGCGGGAGAGACCGGGGAGCTGTTTTTT	CASSSLAGETGELFF
.	TRBV5-1	TRBJ1-2	many	TGCGCCAGCAGCTTGGGGAGGGGCCATGGCTACACCTTC	CASSLGRGHGYTF
TRBD1	TRBV20-1	TRBJ1-6	medium-sized	TGCAGTGCTAGAAGACAGGGAAGCTCCTATAATTCACCCCTCCACTTT	CSARRQGSSYNSPLHF
TRBD2	TRBV19	TRBJ2-1	many	TGTGCCAGTAGTGGAGGCGCTAGCGGGAGTAGAAATGAGCAGTTCTTC	CASSGGASGSRNEQFF